Presented here are 24 T cell receptor beta chains from one specimen sequenced in a study of blood T cell repertoires in COVID-19. Using immunoSEQ multiplex PCR, the repertoire was profiled, and TCRdb retains in-frame clones only, with some absent. The repertoire holds about 270,000 clones, with roughly 85% as singletons. Source material: peripheral blood. These receptors came from a young woman with acute or convalescent COVID-19.

The J gene is TRBJ2-1, the V gene TRBV25-1; D not resolved. This CDR3 has 14 amino acids. V was cut by 3 bases and J by 0 bases, with 6 bases left in between. Germline CDR1 reads MGHDK; CDR2 reads SYGVNS. The CDR3, as DNA: TGTGCCAGCAGTGATGTTAGCTCCTACAATGAGCAGTTCTTC. It specifies CASSDVSSYNEQFF.

The V call is TRBV6-1, the J call TRBJ2-3; possible D gene TRBD2, 6 bases. The germline V gene encodes CDR1 MNHNS and CDR2 SASEGT. V was trimmed by 3 bases and J by 1 base, leaving 14 bases between them. The CDR3 extends over 16 amino acids. The CDR3 loop is CASSDNHQRGTDTQYF. The CDR3 nucleotides read TGTGCCAGCAGTGACAATCACCAGCGGGGCACAGATACGCAGTATTTT.

The chain employs TRBV5-6 and TRBJ2-7; D gene ambiguous. CDR1 is SGHDT, CDR2 YYEEEE, per germline. The CDR3 covers 12 residues. The V gene lost 4 bases and the J gene lost 2 bases, with 7 bases spanning the gap. The CDR3 DNA reads as TGTGCCAGCAGCCTCTCCCCCTACGAGCAGTACTTC. This sequence encodes CASSLSPYEQYF.

This clone has only one observation. The rearrangement joins TRBV7-3 to TRBJ2-1, with D tentatively TRBD2 (5 bases). The CDR3 extends over 13 amino acids. V was pared by 3 bases and J by 6 bases, with 9 bases between. Germline V lookup: CDR1 SGHTA, CDR2 FQGTGA. CDR3 in amino acids: CASSLDSINEQFF. CDR3 coding DNA: TGTGCCAGCAGCTTGGACTCGATCAATGAGCAGTTCTTC.

CDR3 region: CASSGTGAAQPQHF. CDR3 nucleotide sequence: TGTGCCAGCAGCGGGACAGGGGCCGCTCAGCCCCAGCATTTT. J is TRBJ1-5 and V is TRBV9; 9 bases are shared with TRBD1. The J segment lost 6 bases and the V segment lost 3 bases, leaving 4 bases of the junction unmatched. The CDR3 is 14 residues long. Germline values: CDR1 SGDLS, CDR2 YYNGEE.

This sequence joins TRBV19 and TRBJ2-5, with 14 bases matching TRBD2. The germline gives CDR1 LNHDA, CDR2 SQIVND (reference sequence). V dropped 1 base and J dropped 2; count of bases not matched to a gene: 6. The CDR3 has 18 residues. The CDR3 nucleotides read TGTGCCAGTAGTATAGGACTAGCGGGAGGGGTGATACAAGAGACCCAGTACTTC. Translation gives CASSIGLAGGVIQETQYF.

The genes are TRBV7-3 and TRBJ2-5; unclear D gene. Trimming took off 2 bases at V and 5 bases at J, with 6 bases between the two ends. Germline CDR1 and CDR2: SGHTA and FQGTGA. The CDR3 length is 12 residues. The CDR3 reads CASSLSGETQYF. As DNA, the CDR3 is TGTGCCAGCAGCTTATCCGGGGAGACCCAGTACTTC.

This clone has a handful of counts. The chain joins TRBV7-9 to TRBJ2-7, with D possibly TRBD2 on 5 matching bases. Germline V lookup: CDR1 SEHNR, CDR2 FQNEAQ (reference sequence). V was clipped by 5 bases and J by 3 bases, with 20 bases between them. The CDR3 is 16 residues long. This CDR3 reads CASSPVPRGRNYEQYF. The CDR3 DNA follows: TGTGCCAGCAGCCCTGTCCCACGGGGTCGGAACTACGAGCAGTACTTC.

V gene TRBV6-5 combines with J gene TRBJ1-1, with TRBD1 identical over 11 bases. Unmatched junction bases numbered 2, after V lost 7 bases and J lost 4 bases. The length of the CDR3 is 13 residues. CDR1 and CDR2 from the germline V gene are MNHEY and SVGAGI. CDR3 region: CASTGTGGTEAFF. The CDR3 DNA sequence: TGTGCCAGCACCGGGACAGGGGGCACTGAAGCTTTCTTT.

The chain's CDR3 is CASSSGSGGQDTQYF. The CDR3 DNA sequence: TGTGCCAGCAGCTCCGGTAGCGGAGGCCAAGATACGCAGTATTTT. The rearrangement links TRBV5-8 to TRBJ2-3; D perhaps matches TRBD2 (6 bases). Germline lookup yields CDR1 SGHTS and CDR2 YDEGEE. The V gene lost 3 bases and the J gene lost 5 bases, with 16 bases spanning the gap. The CDR3 is 15 amino acids.

This clone was seen more than once but under ten times. The V and J genes are TRBV3-1 (or the pseudogene TRBV3-2) and TRBJ1-3, with D uncertain. Trimming shortened V by 2 bases and J by 2 bases, and 7 bases separated the two germline ends. The CDR3 has 14 amino acids. CDR1 is LGHDT, CDR2 YNNKEL, per germline (reference sequence). CDR3 region: CASSQQATGNTIYF. The CDR3 DNA follows: TGTGCCAGCAGCCAACAGGCTACTGGAAACACCATATATTTT.

The chain recombines TRBV13 with TRBJ2-5; D is unresolved. The germline V gene has CDR1 PRHDT and CDR2 FYEKMQ (reference sequence). CDR3 length equals 12 residues. The germline V and J ends were trimmed by 0 bases and 7 bases, with 6 bases remaining between them. CDR3 loop: CASSLGVGTQYF. CDR3 nucleotide sequence: TGTGCCAGCAGCTTAGGTGTCGGGACCCAGTACTTC.

The rearrangement uses TRBV7-8 and TRBJ2-7, with 9 bases identical to TRBD1. The ends lost 5 bases at V and 7 bases at J; junction bases unmatched: 9. Per the germline V gene, CDR1 is SGHVS and CDR2 is FQNEAQ. This CDR3 contains 14 residues. CDR3 in DNA: TGTGCCAGCAGCCTCGTTTCCGGGACAGGGGAGCAGTACTTC. This gives the protein CASSLVSGTGEQYF.

The V and J genes are TRBV10-3 and TRBJ2-7; possible D gene TRBD2, 7 bases. Germline-derived CDR1 and CDR2 are ENHRY and SYGVKD. The ends were cut back, 2 bases at V and 5 bases at J, with 10 bases in the middle. This CDR3 is 13 amino acids long. The CDR3 region is CAISEPGGDEQYF. The CDR3 coding sequence is TGTGCCATCAGTGAGCCGGGGGGCGACGAGCAGTACTTC.

This chain links TRBV24-1 with TRBJ2-1, with 8 bases matching TRBD1. The CDR3 length is 15 residues. Germline-derived CDR1 and CDR2 are KGHDR and SFDVKD. The trim removed 2 bases at V and 6 bases at J, leaving 5 bases unmatched. CDR3 nucleotides: TGTGCCACCAGTGATTGGACAGGGTGGCGCAATGAGCAGTTCTTC. This sequence encodes CATSDWTGWRNEQFF.

This chain links TRBV29-1 with TRBJ2-3; a possible D gene is TRBD2 (6 bases). This CDR3 has 16 residues. V was pared by 0 bases and J by 2 bases, with 15 bases between. Germline CDR1 is SQVTM and CDR2 is ANQGSEA. CDR3 DNA sequence: TGCAGCGTTGAAGAAGGTCGCGGGACCCCCACAGATACGCAGTATTTT. It is translated as CSVEEGRGTPTDTQYF.

This clone occurred a few times. This sequence joins TRBV27 and TRBJ2-7; 8 nucleotides match TRBD2. The trim removed 5 bases at V and 2 bases at J, leaving 11 bases unmatched. CDR1 and CDR2 from the germline V gene are MNHEY and SMNVEV (reference sequence). CDR3 length: 16 residues. In DNA form, the CDR3 reads TGTGCCAGCAGTCCCACTCCGGGACTAGTTCCCTACGAGCAGTACTTC. The encoded protein is CASSPTPGLVPYEQYF.

The J gene is TRBJ2-1, the V gene TRBV28; 9 bases align to TRBD2. The V and J ends lost 2 bases and 7 bases, in that order; junction bases with no gene match: 6. The CDR3 has 15 amino acids. Germline V CDR1 and CDR2: MDHEN, SYDVKM. The CDR3 sequence: CASSLGSGSENEQFF. CDR3 in DNA: TGTGCCAGCAGTTTAGGTAGCGGGAGTGAAAATGAGCAGTTCTTC.

V is TRBV10-1 and J is TRBJ2-1, with D possibly matching TRBD1 (6 bases). Trimming cost V 2 bases and J 8 bases, with 10 bases left between them. This CDR3 has 13 amino acids. Germline CDR1 and CDR2: WNHNN and SYGVQD (reference sequence). In DNA form, the CDR3 reads TGCGCCAGCAGTGAGGGGGGCCGGGATGAGCAGTTCTTC. It yields the protein CASSEGGRDEQFF.

In DNA form, the CDR3 reads TGCAGCGTTGAGAGGGGACTCCAAGAGACCCAGTACTTC. It is translated as CSVERGLQETQYF. The chain couples TRBV29-1 to TRBJ2-5, with D possibly being TRBD2 (6 bases). The V end lost 3 bases, the J end lost 1 base, and 9 bases lay between the germline ends. Germline assignment: CDR1 SQVTM and CDR2 ANQGSEA. This CDR3 has 13 residues.

The rearrangement links TRBV11-2 to TRBJ2-5; D is uncertain. Trimming stripped 4 bases from V and 6 bases from J, with 15 bases between. The CDR3 length is 14 residues. Germline-derived CDR1 and CDR2 are SGHAT and FQNNGV. The CDR3 protein is CASSSIKRWQTQYF. CDR3 nucleotide sequence: TGTGCCAGCAGCTCAATCAAGAGGTGGCAGACCCAGTACTTC.

The chain is built from TRBV5-1 and TRBJ1-5; possible D gene TRBD1, 5 bases. V was cut by 4 bases and J by 7 bases, with 12 bases left in between. The CDR3 length is 13 residues. Germline CDR1 reads SGHRS; CDR2 reads YFSETQ. The CDR3 DNA follows: TGCGCCAGCAGCATCAGCGGGGCGCAGCCCCAGCATTTT. It encodes CASSISGAQPQHF.

This chain joins TRBV14 and TRBJ2-5; the D gene is possibly TRBD2 (5 bases). Germline CDR1 SGHDN, CDR2 FVKESK. This CDR3 is 19 amino acids long. Trimming pared 0 bases from V and 2 bases from J, leaving 22 bases between. The CDR3 nucleotides read TGTGCCAGCAGCCAAGATACTAGAATGTCGTCGAGGGAACAAGAGACCCAGTACTTC. Its translation: CASSQDTRMSSREQETQYF.

This clone occurred many times. The V call is TRBV19, the J call TRBJ1-2; D is possibly TRBD1 (5 bases). Trimming took 4 bases from V and 4 from J, leaving 16 bases between them. CDR3 length: 15 amino acids. CDR1 is LNHDA and CDR2 is SQIVND in the germline V gene (reference sequence). In DNA form, the CDR3 reads TGTGCCAGTAGTACCGACCGACAGATTAGCTATGGCTACACCTTC. Translation: CASSTDRQISYGYTF.